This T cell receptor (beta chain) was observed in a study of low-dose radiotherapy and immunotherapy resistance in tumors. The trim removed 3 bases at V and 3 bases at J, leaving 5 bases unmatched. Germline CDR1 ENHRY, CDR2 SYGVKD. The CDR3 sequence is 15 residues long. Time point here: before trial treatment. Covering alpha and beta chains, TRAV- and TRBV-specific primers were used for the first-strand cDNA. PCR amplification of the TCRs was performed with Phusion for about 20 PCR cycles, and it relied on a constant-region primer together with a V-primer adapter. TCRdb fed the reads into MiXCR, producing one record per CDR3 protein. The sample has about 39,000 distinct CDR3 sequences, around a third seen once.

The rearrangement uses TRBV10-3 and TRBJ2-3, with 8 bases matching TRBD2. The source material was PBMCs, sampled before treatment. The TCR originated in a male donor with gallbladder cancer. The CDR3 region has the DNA TGTGCCATCAGTGAAGCCGGGGGGGAGACAGATACGCAGTATTTT. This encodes CAISEAGGETDTQYF.